The 30 T cell receptor beta chains presented below share a single source sample, sequenced in a study of T cells after yellow fever vaccination. TCRdb passed the 5' RACE reads through MiXCR, listing each CDR3 protein once. There are about 260,000 distinct CDR3 sequences in the sample; around 4.9% occur only once, and roughly 3.5% lies in the top ten. The material sequenced was CD4+ T cells sorted from PBMCs, taken on the day of the yellow fever booster vaccination. These receptors were obtained from a man aged 18 to 30 who received the YFV17D yellow fever vaccine.

This clonotype was seen repeatedly, ten times or more. The chain joins TRBV2 to TRBJ2-7; TRBD2 matches 10 bases. The CDR3 runs 14 residues. Trimming at V came to 4 bases and at J to 2 bases, leaving 2 bases not matched to a gene. CDR1 and CDR2 from the germline V gene are SNHLY and FYNNEI. The DNA for the CDR3 is TGTGCCAGCAGTGTTAGCGGGGGGACCTACGAGCAGTACTTC. Protein sequence: CASSVSGGTYEQYF.

This chain connects TRBV7-3 to TRBJ1-5; D gene unclear. CDR1 and CDR2 (germline): SGHTA, FQGTGA. This CDR3 has 13 amino acids. Trimming left V 4 bases short and J 7 bases short, with 11 bases between. Written as DNA, the CDR3 is TGTGCCAGCAGCTACGAACCGGGCCAGCCCCAGCATTTT. Translated: CASSYEPGQPQHF. The entire variable domain, with the rest obtained from reference TRBV7-3 and TRBJ1-5, is as follows: GAGVSQTPSNKVTEKGKYVELRCDPISGHTALYWYRQSLGQGPEFLIYFQGTGAADDSGLPNDRFFAVRPEGSVSTLKIQRTERGDSAVYLCASSYEPGQPQHFGDGTRLSIL.

The rearrangement joins TRBV28 to TRBJ2-7; D is unclear. CDR1 MDHEN and CDR2 SYDVKM come from the germline V gene. The CDR3 runs to 10 residues. V was pared by 5 bases and J by 3 bases, with 2 bases between. The CDR3 DNA reads TGTGCCAGCAGTCTCTACGAGCAGTACGTC. Translated: CASSLYEQYV.

This clonotype has more than one count but fewer than ten. V is TRBV2 and J is TRBJ2-6; TRBD2 aligns across 13 bases. Trimming at V came to 11 bases and at J to 0 bases, leaving 1 base not matched to a gene. CDR1 is SNHLY and CDR2 is FYNNEI in the germline V gene. The CDR3 has 15 amino acids. CDR3 residues: CAGTSGVSGANVLTF. The CDR3, as DNA: TGTGCCGGGACTAGCGGGGTCTCTGGGGCCAACGTCCTGACTTTC. The full variable domain, completed using reference TRBV2 and TRBJ2-6, is EPEVTQTPSHQVTQMGQEVILRCVPISNHLYFYWYRQILGQKVEFLVSFYNNEISEKSEIFDDQFSVERPDGSNFTLKIRSTKLEDSAMYFCAGTSGVSGANVLTFGAGSRLTVL.

This clonotype was recorded many times. The chain couples TRBV24-1 to TRBJ1-2; weak D call: TRBD1 (5 bases). Germline V CDR1 and CDR2: KGHDR, SFDVKD. V lost 3 bases to trimming and J lost 4 bases, with 11 bases between them. The CDR3 covers 14 residues. As DNA, the CDR3 is TGTGCCACCAGTGATATTGGGACGGCCTATGGCTACACCTTC. It is translated as CATSDIGTAYGYTF.

This clonotype came up many times. An end of the junction differs from the germline gene, which may be a read error. The chain couples TRBV28 to TRBJ2-5; a possible D gene is TRBD1 (7 bases). The germline V gene encodes CDR1 MDHEN and CDR2 SYDVKM. The CDR3 sequence is 15 residues long. The chain's CDR3 is CASSLYMWGDSLGFF. The DNA of the CDR3 is TGTGCCAGCAGTTTATACATGTGGGGGGACAGCCTCGGATTCTTC. Filled out from reference TRBV28 and TRBJ2-5, the complete variable domain reads DVKVTQSSRYLVKRTGEKVFLECVQDMDHENMFWYRQDPGLGLRLIYFSYDVKMKEKGDIPEGYSVSREKKERFSLILESASTNQTSMYLCASSLYMWGDSLGFFGPGTRLLVL.

This clonotype was seen many times. The chain links TRBV5-1 to TRBJ2-1; D tentatively reads TRBD1 or TRBD2 (6 bases each). Deletions cut 0 bases from V and 13 bases from J, with 8 bases between. The V gene's germline CDR1 is SGHRS and CDR2 YFSETQ. The CDR3 has 11 residues. The chain's CDR3 is CASSLEGGQFF. DNA for the CDR3: TGCGCCAGCAGCTTGGAGGGGGGACAGTTCTTC.

This clonotype has more than one count but fewer than ten. The chain combines TRBV7-2 with TRBJ1-1; 7 bases align to TRBD1. The CDR3 sequence is 14 residues long. J gave up 1 base and V 5 bases, and 4 bases lay outside the gene matches. CDR1 is SGHTA, CDR2 FQGNSA, per germline. For the CDR3, the DNA is TGTGCCAGCAGCGGACAGGACCCGAACACTGAAGCTTTCTTT. Protein: CASSGQDPNTEAFF. Based on the CDR3 plus reference TRBV7-2 and TRBJ1-1, the full variable domain is GAGVSQSPSNKVTEKGKDVELRCDPISGHTALYWYRQSLGQGLEFLIYFQGNSAPDKSGLPSDRFSAERTGGSVSTLTIQRTQQEDSAVYLCASSGQDPNTEAFFGQGTRLTVV.

J is TRBJ1-4 and V is TRBV6-2 or TRBV6-3, with 10 positions matching TRBD1. The J segment lost 11 bases and the V segment lost 6 bases, leaving 15 bases of the junction unmatched. This CDR3 is built from 16 residues. In germline, CDR1 is MNHEY, CDR2 SVGEGT. The CDR3: CASSRELQTGGKKLFF. The CDR3 bases are TGTGCCAGCAGCAGAGAGCTCCAGACAGGGGGCAAGAAACTGTTTTTT.

The table lists this clonotype with many counts. The chain employs TRBV6-6 and TRBJ2-7, with D perhaps assigned TRBD1 or TRBD2 (5 bases each). This CDR3 is 16 amino acids long. Germline V gives CDR1 MNHNY, CDR2 SVGAGI (reference sequence). Between the trimmed V and J ends, which lost 6 bases and 0 bases, there was a span of 18 bases. In DNA, the CDR3 is TGTGCCAGCAGCTCCGCAGGGAGTTCTAACTCCTACGAGCAGTACGTC. Translated, it gives CASSSAGSSNSYEQYV.

This clonotype has at least ten counts. The CDR3 DNA is TGTGCCAGCAGCTTAGAATCCGGGAGGAAGACCCAGTACTTC. As protein: CASSLESGRKTQYF. This chain uses TRBV7-2 with TRBJ2-5; 7 bases line up with TRBD2. Germline lookup yields CDR1 SGHTA and CDR2 FQGNSA. This CDR3 region has 14 residues. V dropped 1 base and J dropped 6; count of bases not matched to a gene: 5.

This clonotype was counted a few times. This chain connects TRBV5-4 to TRBJ2-3; D is possibly TRBD1 (6 bases). V dropped 4 bases and J dropped 4 bases, with 13 bases sitting between them. Germline CDR1 SGHNT, CDR2 YYREEE (reference sequence). The CDR3 runs 14 residues. DNA of the CDR3: TGTGCCAGCAGCCAGGGGTTTTTGGCAGATACGCAGTATTTT. It is translated as CASSQGFLADTQYF.

This clonotype came up a few times. The J gene is TRBJ2-7, the V gene TRBV20-1; possibly TRBD1 for D (6 bases). Trimming removed 3 bases from V and 5 bases from J, with 14 bases in between. The CDR3 length is 13 residues. Germline CDR1 and CDR2: DFQATT and SNEGSKA (reference sequence). Written as DNA, the CDR3 is TGCAGTGCTAGGAGTGGGGGCGAAAACGAGCAGTACTTC. This translates into CSARSGGENEQYF.

V is TRBV20-1 and J is TRBJ1-1; 8 bases line up with TRBD1. This CDR3 has 15 amino acids. V lost 6 bases and J lost 0; bases outside the gene matches: 9. Looked up from germline, CDR1 is DFQATT and CDR2 is SNEGSKA (reference sequence). The CDR3 here is CSATSNRGMNTEAFF. Written as DNA, the CDR3 is TGCAGTGCCACCTCCAACAGGGGGATGAACACTGAAGCTTTCTTT.

In this sample, this clonotype turned up many times. The chain combines TRBV11-2 with TRBJ1-6; D gene uncertain. The CDR3 totals 14 residues. Germline lookup yields CDR1 SGHAT and CDR2 FQNNGV. The V end was cut by 7 bases, the J end by 10 bases, with 17 bases between. This chain's CDR3 is CASTLNQQRSPLHF. The CDR3 DNA sequence: TGTGCCAGCACCCTTAATCAACAGAGGTCACCCCTCCACTTT. The whole variable domain, remainder taken from reference TRBV11-2 and TRBJ1-6, is EAGVAQSPRYKIIEKRQSVAFWCNPISGHATLYWYQQILGQGPKLLIQFQNNGVVDDSQLPKDRFSAERLKGVDSTLKIQPAKLEDSAVYLCASTLNQQRSPLHFGNGTRLTVT.

V usage is TRBV2 and J usage is TRBJ2-2; TRBD1 aligns across 8 bases. Germline V gene data show CDR1 as SNHLY and CDR2 as FYNNEI. This CDR3 spans 16 amino acids. V gave up 4 bases and J gave up 4 bases; unmatched junction bases: 8. CDR3 amino acids: CASSGQGLTFTGELFF. Here the CDR3 DNA reads TGTGCCAGCAGTGGACAGGGGCTGACGTTCACCGGGGAGCTGTTTTTT.

This clonotype appeared many times. This chain uses TRBV5-1 with TRBJ2-2; a possible D gene is TRBD2 (6 bases). V gave up 5 bases and J gave up 3 bases, with 17 bases separating them. This CDR3 comprises 16 residues. Germline-derived CDR1 and CDR2 are SGHRS and YFSETQ. For the CDR3, the DNA is TGCGCCAGCAGTTATGCCGGGACTCCTGACACCGGGGAGCTGTTTTTT. It is translated as CASSYAGTPDTGELFF.

This clonotype showed up just a few times. CDR3 loop: CASSPSTGAAYEQYF. The CDR3 nucleotides are TGTGCCAGCTCACCTTCGACAGGGGCGGCCTACGAGCAGTACTTC. This chain joins TRBV18 and TRBJ2-7, with 8 nucleotides matching TRBD1. J lost 2 bases, V lost 3 bases, and 6 bases had no gene match. This CDR3 contains 15 residues. Germline V lookup: CDR1 KGHSH, CDR2 LQKENI.

This rearrangement joins TRBV6-2 or TRBV6-3 to TRBJ1-6; D is unresolved. Germline values: CDR1 MNHEY, CDR2 SVGEGT. The germline V and J ends were trimmed by 2 bases and 4 bases, with 9 bases remaining between them. This CDR3 has 15 residues. The CDR3 DNA reads TGTGCCAGCAGTTACCGCGAAGATTATAATTCACCCCTCCACTTT. Its translation is CASSYREDYNSPLHF.

In its sample, this clonotype was seen many times. This chain connects TRBV6-2 or TRBV6-3 to TRBJ1-5; D is perhaps TRBD1 (6 bases). This CDR3 spans 15 amino acids. Germline V gene data show CDR1 as MNHEY and CDR2 as SVGEGT. V was cut by 5 bases and J by 2 bases, with 13 bases left in between. CDR3 coding DNA: TGTGCCAGCAGTCCCGAGGGGGGCGGCAATCAGCCCCAGCATTTT. It is translated as CASSPEGGGNQPQHF.

The table lists this clonotype with many counts. V and J are TRBV7-3 and TRBJ2-3; D is possibly TRBD1 (6 bases). Trimming pared 2 bases from V and 5 bases from J, leaving 17 bases between. The CDR3 totals 16 residues. Germline values: CDR1 SGHTA, CDR2 FQGTGA. The DNA for the CDR3 is TGTGCCAGCAGCTTAGTTGCAGGGGCTGGGGAAGATACGCAGTATTTT. Translated, it gives CASSLVAGAGEDTQYF.

V and J are TRBV5-4 and TRBJ2-5, with D possibly TRBD2 on 6 matching bases. CDR1 is SGHNT and CDR2 is YYREEE in the germline V gene (reference sequence). Trimming left V 4 bases short and J 3 bases short, with 19 bases between. The CDR3 has 16 residues. CDR3 amino acids: CASSPRPTRTEETQYF. In nucleotides, the CDR3 is TGTGCCAGCAGCCCCCGGCCGACTAGGACGGAAGAGACCCAGTACTTC.

This clonotype was seen a few times. The chain carries TRBV13 and TRBJ2-7; 8 bases line up with TRBD1. V lost 5 bases and J lost 2; bases outside the gene matches: 5. This CDR3 region has 14 residues. From germline, CDR1 is PRHDT and CDR2 FYEKMQ (reference sequence). The CDR3 is CASSDGTGPYEQYF. In DNA, the CDR3 is TGTGCCAGCAGCGACGGGACAGGCCCCTACGAGCAGTACTTC.

This clonotype showed up many times. The rearrangement uses TRBV12-3 or TRBV12-4 and TRBJ2-7; the D is unclear. The CDR3 totals 14 residues. V was trimmed by 5 bases and J by 0 bases, leaving 11 bases between them. The CDR3, as DNA: TGTGCCAGCAGTAACCCCCCTTTCTCCTACGAGCAGTACTTC. Its translation: CASSNPPFSYEQYF.

In its sample, this clonotype was seen a few times. This chain connects TRBV18 to TRBJ2-3; D is unclear. The germline CDR1 and CDR2 sequences are KGHSH and LQKENI. This CDR3 comprises 15 residues. The germline V and J ends were trimmed by 2 bases and 2 bases, with 11 bases remaining between them. The CDR3: CASSPVIWATDTQYF. CDR3 nucleotides: TGTGCCAGCTCACCAGTCATATGGGCCACAGATACGCAGTATTTT. The complete variable domain, with remaining parts taken from reference TRBV18 and TRBJ2-3, reads NAGVMQNPRHLVRRRGQEARLRCSPMKGHSHVYWYRQLPEEGLKFMVYLQKENIIDESGMPKERFSAEFPKEGPSILRIQQVVRGDSAAYFCASSPVIWATDTQYFGPGTRLTVL.

The chain employs TRBV5-1 and TRBJ1-1, with 8 bases matching TRBD1. Germline CDR1 and CDR2: SGHRS and YFSETQ. With V trimmed by 4 bases and J by 5 bases, 7 bases remained unmatched. This CDR3 comprises 14 residues. CDR3 DNA sequence: TGCGCCAGCAGCCTGGACAGGGTCTGGACTGAAGCTTTCTTT. This translates into CASSLDRVWTEAFF.

CDR3 sequence reads: CAWSVPRRVAYGYTF. The CDR3 nucleotides are TGTGCCTGGAGTGTACCGCGAAGGGTTGCCTATGGCTACACCTTC. The chain couples TRBV30 to TRBJ1-2; D is undetermined. The V and J ends lost 0 bases and 4 bases respectively, with 15 bases between them. This CDR3 has 15 residues. Germline assignment: CDR1 GTSNPN and CDR2 SVGIG (reference sequence).

This clonotype was detected a few times. This rearrangement joins TRBV20-1 to TRBJ2-5, with D unclear. Trimming took off 3 bases at V and 5 bases at J, with 7 bases between the two ends. Germline loops: CDR1 DFQATT, CDR2 SNEGSKA (reference sequence). The CDR3 is 11 amino acids. The CDR3 sequence is CSARSRETQYF. CDR3 DNA: TGCAGTGCTAGGTCTCGGGAGACCCAGTACTTC.

The table lists this clonotype with a few counts. This rearrangement joins TRBV19 to TRBJ1-5, with D uncertain. Germline V lookup: CDR1 LNHDA, CDR2 SQIVND (reference sequence). The CDR3 spans 15 residues. With 6 bases removed from V and 0 bases from J, the gap between germline ends came to 12 bases. CDR3 coding DNA: TGTGCCAGTAGATGGGCAGAATATAGCAATCAGCCCCAGCATTTT. This gives the protein CASRWAEYSNQPQHF.

This clonotype appeared many times. The V gene is TRBV7-8, the J gene TRBJ2-2, with unresolved D. Germline V gives CDR1 SGHVS, CDR2 FQNEAQ. Trimming removed 5 bases from V and 1 base from J, with 8 bases in between. The CDR3 consists of 14 residues. The CDR3 region has the DNA TGTGCCAGCAGCGGTGGCGGGAACACCGGGGAGCTGTTTTTT. It is translated as CASSGGGNTGELFF.